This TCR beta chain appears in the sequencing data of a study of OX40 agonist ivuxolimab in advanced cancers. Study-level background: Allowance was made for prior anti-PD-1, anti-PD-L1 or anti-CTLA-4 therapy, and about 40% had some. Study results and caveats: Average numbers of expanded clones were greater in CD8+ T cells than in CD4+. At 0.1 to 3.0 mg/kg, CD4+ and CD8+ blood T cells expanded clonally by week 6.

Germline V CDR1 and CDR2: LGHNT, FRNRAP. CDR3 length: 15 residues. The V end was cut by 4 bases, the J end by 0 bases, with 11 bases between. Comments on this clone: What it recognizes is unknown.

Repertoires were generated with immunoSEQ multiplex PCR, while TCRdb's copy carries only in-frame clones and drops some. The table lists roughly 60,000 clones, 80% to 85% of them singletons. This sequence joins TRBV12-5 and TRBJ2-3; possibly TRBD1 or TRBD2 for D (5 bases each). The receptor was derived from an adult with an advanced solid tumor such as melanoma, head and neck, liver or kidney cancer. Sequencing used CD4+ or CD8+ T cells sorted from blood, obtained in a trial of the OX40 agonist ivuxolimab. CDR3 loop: CASGSARDSTDTQYF. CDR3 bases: TGTGCTAGTGGTTCCGCCAGGGACAGCACAGATACGCAGTATTTT.